A single sample is the source of the 15 T cell receptor beta chains below, sequenced in a study of shared clonotypes between healthy human individuals. Using immunoSEQ multiplex PCR, the repertoire was profiled, and TCRdb retains in-frame clones only, with some absent. The sample has about 2.1 million clones, about 94% seen once; the top ten hold about 1.6%. Cells designated naive CD8 were CD45RO-negative and were positively selected for CCR7, with terminally differentiated effector memory CD45RA+ cells excluded. Sequenced sample: naive CD8+ T cells from PBMCs. The receptors stem from a man aged 18 to 30 in good health. Some clones in this sample may be carry-over from other donors' samples.

This sequence joins TRBV4-1 and TRBJ2-5; 9 bases line up with TRBD2. This CDR3 has 15 amino acids. V lost 1 base to trimming and J lost 5 bases; unmatched junction nucleotides: 5. Germline CDR1 and CDR2: MGHRA and YSYEKL. The CDR3 nucleotides are TGCGCCAGCAGCCAAGGTGAGCGGGAGGTGGAGACCCAGTACTTC. Translation gives CASSQGEREVETQYF.

This rearrangement joins TRBV27 to TRBJ2-7; TRBD1 aligns across 8 bases. J was trimmed by 11 bases and V by 1 base; bases with no gene match: 22. The CDR3 has 18 amino acids. Germline V gives CDR1 MNHEY, CDR2 SMNVEV (reference sequence). The CDR3 DNA reads TGTGCCAGCAGTTTATGGGGTCGGGACAGGAACGTACGGGTTGAGGAGTACTTC. This sequence encodes CASSLWGRDRNVRVEEYF.

CDR3 sequence: CASSVPSGTPNTGELFF. In DNA form, the CDR3 reads TGTGCCAGCAGCGTGCCCTCCGGGACACCGAACACCGGGGAGCTGTTTTTT. The rearrangement uses TRBV9 and TRBJ2-2; D might be TRBD1 (6 bases). Trimming cost V 2 bases and J 0 bases, with 14 bases left between them. Germline CDR1 and CDR2: SGDLS and YYNGEE. This CDR3 has 17 residues.

As for this clone: At the DNA level, this CDR3 is encoded by other sequences in the same sample as well. The V call is TRBV11-2, the J call TRBJ1-3; no clear D gene. With 2 bases removed from V and 7 bases from J, the gap between germline ends came to 9 bases. This CDR3 region has 13 residues. CDR1 is SGHAT and CDR2 is FQNNGV in the germline V gene. CDR3 in amino acids: CASSLFGGNTIYF. CDR3 coding DNA: TGTGCCAGCAGCTTATTCGGAGGGAACACCATATATTTT.

The chain carries TRBV6-1 and TRBJ2-5; D tentatively reads TRBD1 or TRBD2 (5 bases each). CDR1 and CDR2 from the germline V gene are MNHNS and SASEGT. V lost 7 bases and J 5 bases, leaving 20 bases between the germline ends. The CDR3 loop spans 15 amino acids. CDR3 amino acids: CASMRGWGSGETQYF. The DNA for the CDR3 is TGTGCCAGCATGAGAGGTTGGGGGAGTGGGGAGACCCAGTACTTC.

The V and J genes are TRBV7-9 and TRBJ2-7; no clear D gene. Germline V gene lookup returns CDR1 SEHNR and CDR2 FQNEAQ (reference sequence). This CDR3 region has 11 residues. V lost 2 bases to trimming and J lost 6 bases, with 5 bases between them. This CDR3 is CASSLWPEQYF. In nucleotides, the CDR3 is TGTGCCAGCAGCTTATGGCCCGAGCAGTACTTC.

The chain combines TRBV30 with TRBJ1-6; no clear D gene. CDR3 length: 14 amino acids. Trimming pared 3 bases from V and 7 bases from J, leaving 13 bases between. Germline V gene sequence: CDR1 GTSNPN, CDR2 SVGIG (reference sequence). CDR3: CAWRTRVENSPLHF. CDR3 nucleotide sequence: TGTGCCTGGAGAACCCGGGTGGAAAATTCACCCCTCCACTTT.

The J gene is TRBJ2-1, the V gene TRBV11-2, with 8 bases matching TRBD2. From germline, CDR1 is SGHAT and CDR2 FQNNGV. CDR3 length: 16 amino acids. J lost 4 bases, V lost 1 base, and 6 bases had no gene match. In nucleotides, the CDR3 is TGTGCCAGCAGCTTAGTGGAGACTAGCGCTTACAATGAGCAGTTCTTC. The encoded protein is CASSLVETSAYNEQFF.

Here the CDR3 reads CASSLGPGSNTGELFF. The CDR3 nucleotides are TGTGCCAGCAGCTTAGGTCCGGGTTCCAACACCGGGGAGCTGTTTTTT. The rearrangement links TRBV7-3 to TRBJ2-2; no firm D call. Germline values: CDR1 SGHTA, CDR2 FQGTGA. The CDR3 consists of 16 residues. Trimming removed 2 bases from V and 2 bases from J, with 12 bases in between.

V is TRBV28 and J is TRBJ2-4; TRBD1 matches at 10 bases. Trimming removed 2 bases from V and 1 base from J; junction bases left unmatched: 14. The CDR3 contains 20 residues. Germline CDR1 reads MDHEN; CDR2 reads SYDVKM. Here the CDR3 DNA reads TGTGCCAGCAGTTTAGGGATTGAGACAGGGGGCCCTGGGGCCAAAAACATTCAGTACTTC. Its translation: CASSLGIETGGPGAKNIQYF.

This rearrangement joins TRBV25-1 to TRBJ2-2; a weak D match, TRBD2 (5 bases). CDR1 and CDR2 from the germline V gene are MGHDK and SYGVNS. V was clipped by 7 bases and J by 6 bases, with 9 bases between them. The CDR3 extends over 12 amino acids. This CDR3 is CASKAGSGELFF. The CDR3 DNA reads as TGTGCCAGCAAGGCGGGCTCCGGGGAGCTGTTTTTT.

DNA of the CDR3: TGTGCCAGCAGCTTAGAAGTGTTACGCGAGCAGTACTTC. Its translation is CASSLEVLREQYF. The V call is TRBV11-1, the J call TRBJ2-7; D unclear. Between the trimmed V and J ends, which lost 1 base and 6 bases, there was a span of 10 bases. Per the germline V gene, CDR1 is SGHAT and CDR2 is FQDESV (reference sequence). CDR3 length equals 13 residues.

This clone has just one count. The chain carries TRBV4-1 and TRBJ2-1; the D is unclear. V gave up 1 base and J gave up 4 bases, with 11 bases separating them. The CDR3 is 15 amino acids. From germline, CDR1 is MGHRA and CDR2 YSYEKL. Here the CDR3 reads CASSQVSLDYNEQFF. CDR3 DNA: TGCGCCAGCAGCCAAGTGAGTCTAGATTACAATGAGCAGTTCTTC.

V and J are TRBV10-1 and TRBJ2-1; 9 bases match TRBD2. Per germline, CDR1 WNHNN and CDR2 SYGVQD (reference sequence). Trimming removed 2 bases from V and 9 bases from J; junction bases left unmatched: 8. The CDR3 has 15 amino acids. CDR3 loop: CASSERKTSGGEQFF. In DNA, the CDR3 is TGCGCCAGCAGTGAGAGGAAGACTAGCGGAGGTGAGCAGTTCTTC.

This chain connects TRBV27 to TRBJ2-2; a possible D gene is TRBD1 (5 bases). The germline V gene has CDR1 MNHEY and CDR2 SMNVEV (reference sequence). There are 13 residues in the CDR3. V was clipped by 6 bases and J by 6 bases, with 11 bases between them. As DNA, the CDR3 is TGTGCCAGCAGCCCATTCAGGGCCGGGGAGCTGTTTTTT. Translating gives CASSPFRAGELFF.